Listed below are T cell receptor beta chains from one sample, sequenced in a study of T cells in Graves' hyperthyroidism and ophthalmopathy. One entry per CDR3 protein, called by TCRdb with MiXCR from the multiplex PCR reads. The repertoire consists of some 250,000 distinct CDR3 sequences, with more than 14% occurring once and the leading ten covering about 14%. Material: blood. Receptor source: a woman between 40 and 55 years old with Graves' hyperthyroidism that later progressed to Graves' ophthalmopathy. The conserved cysteine and the conserved F or W are not part of the CDR3 here. Fields, in order: clone size, V gene, CDR3 protein. Not all rows give a size; the values are once, few, many and, for expanded clones, a class.

clone size: few; V gene: TRBV7-9; CDR3 protein: ASSGRVLGEKLF
clone size: many; V gene: TRBV28; CDR3 protein: ASRFVYDSNQPQH
clone size: many; V gene: TRBV27; CDR3 protein: ASSPQTNRVSYNEQF
clone size: few; V gene: TRBV10-2; CDR3 protein: ASSLSSGGNTEAF
clone size: many; V gene: TRBV13; CDR3 protein: ASSPGQGIQPQH
clone size: many; V gene: TRBV28; CDR3 protein: ASTTPHREHGYT
clone size: many; V gene: TRBV7-9; CDR3 protein: ASSLPHQETQY
clone size: many; V gene: TRBV4-2; CDR3 protein: ASSQALAGAQGEQF
clone size: many; V gene: TRBV15; CDR3 protein: ATSSLGQGASGNEQF
clone size: few; V gene: TRBV27; CDR3 protein: ASSLTSGSNEQF
clone size: many; V gene: TRBV4-1; CDR3 protein: ASSPGQANQPQH
clone size: many; V gene: TRBV11-2; CDR3 protein: ASSPTRGMGTEAF
clone size: many; V gene: TRBV27; CDR3 protein: ASSTTGYTGELF
clone size: many; V gene: TRBV6-1; CDR3 protein: ASGDRVPITYNSPLH
clone size: -; V gene: TRBV7-9; CDR3 protein: ASSLARDRTNNEQF
clone size: many; V gene: TRBV27; CDR3 protein: ASSPRTGFEQF
clone size: few; V gene: TRBV20-1; CDR3 protein: SASIRANTEAF
clone size: -; V gene: TRBV5-8; CDR3 protein: ASSLEQGPPDTQY
clone size: many; V gene: TRBV12-3/TRBV12-4; CDR3 protein: ASSPTLSYEQY
clone size: -; V gene: TRBV5-4; CDR3 protein: ASSLVGTEYGYT
clone size: many; V gene: TRBV5-5; CDR3 protein: ASSLGGLFRTDTQY
clone size: many; V gene: TRBV10-3; CDR3 protein: AISDLGGGDTGELF
clone size: many; V gene: TRBV20-1; CDR3 protein: SARVLTILSYEQY
clone size: many; V gene: TRBV6-2/TRBV6-3; CDR3 protein: ASSYKTGHTGELF
clone size: many; V gene: TRBV28; CDR3 protein: ASSSPHLQRSTDTQY
clone size: many; V gene: TRBV11-2; CDR3 protein: ASSSSGAAGTQY
clone size: many; V gene: TRBV6-5; CDR3 protein: ASSYSSRGYSNYGYT
clone size: -; V gene: TRBV4-1; CDR3 protein: ASSQDRLDTDTQY
clone size: many; V gene: TRBV29-1; CDR3 protein: SVEDGGRETQY
clone size: -; V gene: TRBV2; CDR3 protein: ASSPLAGNYNEQF
clone size: many; V gene: TRBV27; CDR3 protein: ASSLTRDQPQH
clone size: many; V gene: TRBV20-1; CDR3 protein: SATEETQY
clone size: many; V gene: TRBV6-1; CDR3 protein: ASRIAEGSYNEQF
clone size: few; V gene: TRBV18; CDR3 protein: ASSPPANTEAF
clone size: few; V gene: TRBV2; CDR3 protein: ASSEEAGGWDTDTQY
clone size: -; V gene: TRBV7-9; CDR3 protein: ASSYPPGVNTEAF
clone size: many; V gene: TRBV2; CDR3 protein: ASSDPGNVKYNEQF
clone size: many; V gene: TRBV2; CDR3 protein: ASTTSGSDEQF
clone size: many; V gene: TRBV28; CDR3 protein: ASTDFEVLNSPLH
clone size: once; V gene: TRBV27; CDR3 protein: ASSFSGGETQY
clone size: many; V gene: TRBV6-1; CDR3 protein: AGNTGGDVLGEQY
clone size: many; V gene: TRBV12-3/TRBV12-4; CDR3 protein: ASSLLPSGSKGGELF
clone size: many; V gene: TRBV5-1; CDR3 protein: ASSLGDREIFTGELF
clone size: many; V gene: TRBV4-1; CDR3 protein: ASSQDSAGGRGEQF
clone size: many; V gene: TRBV28; CDR3 protein: ASRAPGQSFFEQF
clone size: few; V gene: TRBV10-3; CDR3 protein: AITSRVEDNEQF
clone size: many; V gene: TRBV12-3/TRBV12-4; CDR3 protein: ASSPTNTDTQY
clone size: -; V gene: TRBV27; CDR3 protein: ASSILAGEPYEQF
clone size: -; V gene: TRBV19; CDR3 protein: ASRSPGTGTDTQY
clone size: -; V gene: TRBV5-1; CDR3 protein: ASGLTGTGANVLT
clone size: many; V gene: TRBV12-3/TRBV12-4; CDR3 protein: ASSLIFSTGELF
clone size: many; V gene: TRBV19; CDR3 protein: ASRRGESITEAF
clone size: once; V gene: TRBV27; CDR3 protein: AGSSPTGGEQF
clone size: many; V gene: TRBV30; CDR3 protein: AWSALQETQY
clone size: many; V gene: TRBV4-1; CDR3 protein: ASSLLGVEGKEKLF
clone size: many; V gene: TRBV20-1; CDR3 protein: SARPLAGGHYNEQF
clone size: many; V gene: TRBV12-3/TRBV12-4; CDR3 protein: ASSLLQGRYEQY
clone size: many; V gene: TRBV27; CDR3 protein: ASKRSPGLAGGGNEQF
clone size: many; V gene: TRBV7-9; CDR3 protein: ASSLDSNNEQF